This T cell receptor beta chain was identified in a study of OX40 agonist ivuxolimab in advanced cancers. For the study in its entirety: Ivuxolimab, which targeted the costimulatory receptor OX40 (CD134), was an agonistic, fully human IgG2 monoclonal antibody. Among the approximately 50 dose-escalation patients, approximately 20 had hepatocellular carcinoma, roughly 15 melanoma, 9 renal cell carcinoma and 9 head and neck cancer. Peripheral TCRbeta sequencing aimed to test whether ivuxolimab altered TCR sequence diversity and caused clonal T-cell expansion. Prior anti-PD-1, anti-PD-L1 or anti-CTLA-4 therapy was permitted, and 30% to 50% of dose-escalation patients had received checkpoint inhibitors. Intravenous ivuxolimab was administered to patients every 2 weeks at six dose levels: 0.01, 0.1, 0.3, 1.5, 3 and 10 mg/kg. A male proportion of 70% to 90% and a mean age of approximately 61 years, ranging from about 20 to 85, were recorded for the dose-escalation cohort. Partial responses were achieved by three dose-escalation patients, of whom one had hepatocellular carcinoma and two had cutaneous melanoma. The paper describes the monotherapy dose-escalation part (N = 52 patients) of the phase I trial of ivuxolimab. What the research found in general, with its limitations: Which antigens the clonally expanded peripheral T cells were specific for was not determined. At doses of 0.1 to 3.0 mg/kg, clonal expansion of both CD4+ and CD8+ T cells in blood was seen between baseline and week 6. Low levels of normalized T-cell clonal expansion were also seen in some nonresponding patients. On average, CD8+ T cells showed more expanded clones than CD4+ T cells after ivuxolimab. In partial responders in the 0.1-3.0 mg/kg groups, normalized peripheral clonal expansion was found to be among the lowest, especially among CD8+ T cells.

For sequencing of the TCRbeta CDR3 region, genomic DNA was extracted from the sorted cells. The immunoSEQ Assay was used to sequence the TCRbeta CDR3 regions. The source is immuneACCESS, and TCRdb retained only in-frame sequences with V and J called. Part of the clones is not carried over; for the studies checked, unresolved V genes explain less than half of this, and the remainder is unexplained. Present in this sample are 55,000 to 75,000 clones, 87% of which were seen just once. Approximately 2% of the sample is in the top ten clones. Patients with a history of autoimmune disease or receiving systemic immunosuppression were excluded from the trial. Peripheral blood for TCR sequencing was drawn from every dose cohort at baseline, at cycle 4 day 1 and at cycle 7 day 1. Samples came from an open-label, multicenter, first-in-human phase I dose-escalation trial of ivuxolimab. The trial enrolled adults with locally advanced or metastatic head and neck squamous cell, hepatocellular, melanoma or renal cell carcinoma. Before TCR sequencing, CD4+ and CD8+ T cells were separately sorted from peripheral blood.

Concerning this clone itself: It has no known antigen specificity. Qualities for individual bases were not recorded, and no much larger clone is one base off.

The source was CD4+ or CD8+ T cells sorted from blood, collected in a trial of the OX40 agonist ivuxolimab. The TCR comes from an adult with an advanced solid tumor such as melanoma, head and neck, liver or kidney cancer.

The CDR3: CASSSALLYGYTF. The DNA sequence is given as TGTGCCAGCAGTTCGGCCCTCCTCTATGGCTACACCTTC. The rearrangement joined TRBV28 to TRBJ1-2; there is no confident call for the D gene. Deletion took 4 bases off V and 4 bases off J, with a span of 10 bases between the germline ends. The CDR3 runs 13 residues from the cysteine to the phenylalanine. The entry retains the CDR3 DNA only, 39 bases that are in frame from base 1. From the germline V gene, CDR1 is MDHEN and CDR2 is SYDVKM.